The entry that follows covers one TCR beta chain sequence. Its specificity is unknown. These data come from a study of graft-versus-host responses after intestinal transplantation. Study details: Isolated intestinal, liver-intestinal, or multivisceral transplants had been given to the recipients. Each recipient received anti-thymocyte globulin induction, then tacrolimus and steroids for around 3 years.

Overall study findings and caveats: Within the allografts of patients who had graft-donor T cell macrochimerism, graft-versus-host to host-versus-graft clonal ratios were high. Detected in recipient marrow were GvH clones, some of which were first observed in ileum or blood.

Losses at the gene ends were 4 bases for V and 1 base for J; bases not matched to a gene: 5. CDR1 SQVTM and CDR2 ANQGSEA come from the germline V gene. The length of the CDR3 is 14 residues. The method was immunoSEQ multiplex PCR; TCRdb's version includes in-frame clones alone and lacks a portion of them. The sample lists 95,000 or so clones, roughly 90% occurring once. V is TRBV29-1 and J is TRBJ2-3, with 7 bases lining up with TRBD2. The sample consisted of PBMCs, taken approximately 470 days after intestinal transplant. The receptor's source is a human patient who received an intestinal transplant, so some T cells may come from the graft donor. The CDR3 DNA reads as TGCAGCGTTGTAGGCGGGGGTGGCACAGATACGCAGTATTTT. Translated: CSVVGGGGTDTQYF.